Below, one T cell receptor beta chain is given with its context. What it recognizes is unknown. The PCR made use of 60 Vbeta and 13 Jbeta primers. Libraries were prepared by immunoSEQ multiplex PCR; TCRdb keeps only in-frame clonotypes and omits some of them. The repertoire holds 100,000 to 150,000 clones, with approximately 83% as singletons. The germline V gene has CDR1 LNHDA and CDR2 SQIVND (reference sequence). V lost 4 bases and J 0 bases, leaving 7 bases between the germline ends. The CDR3 has 14 residues. This sample was included in a study of cytomegalovirus exposure and HLA in healthy donors. General study results and limits: Per a prior analysis, the majority of TCR beta V segments were productive roughly 90% or roughly 30% of the time. Later work found most CMV-associated TCR beta chains apparently HLA-restricted. Certain sequence variants were highly shared and formed a cluster, and this cluster was likely a sequencing artifact. In a later analysis, V- and J-gene trimming of beta chains associated with a DCLRE1C missense variant, replicated independently.

Sequencing input: PBMCs. This sequence joins TRBV19 and TRBJ1-3; D gene ambiguous. This TCR was sampled from a girl aged 2 to 10 in good health and CMV-seronegative. For the CDR3, the DNA is TGTGCCAGTAGTACACCCAGCTCTGGAAACACCATATATTTT. Amino acids: CASSTPSSGNTIYF.